This passage covers 26 T cell receptor beta chains from one sample sequenced in a study of identical twins (dated by TCRdb to 2016 to 2017). The library was made by 5' RACE. Sequencing was carried out with an Illumina HiSeq 2000. TCRdb passed the public sequencing reads through fastp at Q25 and MiXCR, retaining productive beta sequences. Each CDR3 protein appears once, grouped with its most common genes and DNA. This sample holds about 530,000 distinct CDR3 sequences; 12% to 15% were observed only once. The ten largest clones represent around 0.4% of the sample. The data also belong to a second study, concerning yellow fever vaccine responses in identical twins.

The sequenced material came from CD4+ T cells sorted from blood. Receptors were obtained from a woman younger than 35 in good health.

The table lists this clonotype with a few counts. The gene calls are TRBV11-3 and TRBJ2-2; 9 bases are a match to TRBD2. Germline V gene data show CDR1 as SGHNT and CDR2 as YENEEA. This CDR3 has 17 residues. The junction had 12 bases not matched to a gene; V was cut back by 3 bases and J by 7 bases. The CDR3 sequence: CASSFRGSGRIIGELFF. The CDR3 coding sequence is TGTGCCAGCAGCTTTCGGGGGAGCGGGAGGATTATCGGGGAGCTGTTTTTT.

This sequence joins TRBV7-2 and TRBJ2-2; 7 bases agree with TRBD1. The J segment lost 4 bases and the V segment lost 1 base, leaving 9 bases of the junction unmatched. The CDR3 is 17 amino acids. In germline, CDR1 is SGHTA, CDR2 FQGNSA. The CDR3: CASSLGGGQVLTGELFF. The CDR3 DNA is TGTGCCAGCAGCTTAGGAGGCGGACAGGTCCTCACCGGGGAGCTGTTTTTT. Full variable domain (remainder filled in from reference TRBV7-2 and TRBJ2-2): GAGVSQSPSNKVTEKGKDVELRCDPISGHTALYWYRQSLGQGLEFLIYFQGNSAPDKSGLPSDRFSAERTGGSVSTLTIQRTQQEDSAVYLCASSLGGGQVLTGELFFGEGSRLTVL.

The chain recombines TRBV5-1 with TRBJ2-3, with TRBD2 matching 8 bases. Germline trimming cut 5 bases from V and 4 bases from J; bases unmatched to any gene: 9. Germline CDR1 is SGHRS and CDR2 is YFSETQ. CDR3 length: 15 amino acids. CDR3 region: CASRPSGLGADTQYF. CDR3 coding DNA: TGCGCCAGCAGACCTAGCGGGTTAGGCGCAGATACGCAGTATTTT.

This sequence joins TRBV6-1 and TRBJ2-1; D is perhaps TRBD1 (6 bases). Germline V lookup: CDR1 MNHNS, CDR2 SASEGT. The CDR3 contains 15 residues. Trimming stripped 7 bases from V and 2 bases from J, with 15 bases between. Written as DNA, the CDR3 is TGTGCCAGCACAGGGGTAGGGGCAGCCTACAATGAGCAGTTCTTC. This gives the protein CASTGVGAAYNEQFF.

This clonotype has a handful of counts. This chain links TRBV4-2 with TRBJ1-3, with D hard to call. The CDR3 is made up of 15 amino acids. Trimming removed 1 base at V and 0 bases at J, with 7 bases between. CDR1 and CDR2 from the germline V gene are LGHNA and YNFKEQ. The CDR3 DNA follows: TGTGCCAGCAGCCAAGCAGGACGCTCTGGAAACACCATATATTTT. As protein: CASSQAGRSGNTIYF.

The chain carries TRBV5-1 and TRBJ2-2; D possibly uses TRBD1 or TRBD2 (6 bases each). Trimming removed 2 bases at V and 5 bases at J, with 25 bases between. The CDR3 sequence is 19 residues long. Germline CDR1 is SGHRS and CDR2 is YFSETQ. The CDR3 DNA reads TGCGCCAGCAGCTTCAGATCCCCAGGGGCCTACGCGGGGACCGGGGAGCTGTTTTTT. It specifies CASSFRSPGAYAGTGELFF. The full variable domain, completed using reference TRBV5-1 and TRBJ2-2, is KAGVTQTPRYLIKTRGQQVTLSCSPISGHRSVSWYQQTPGQGLQFLFEYFSETQRNKGNFPGRFSGRQFSNSRSEMNVSTLELGDSALYLCASSFRSPGAYAGTGELFFGEGSRLTVL.

The chain uses TRBV29-1 and TRBJ2-1, with D unresolved. CDR1 is SQVTM and CDR2 is ANQGSEA in the germline V gene. V lost 6 bases and J lost 12, with 15 bases in between. CDR3 length: 11 residues. CDR3 in DNA: TGCAGCGTAATAGCAGGATTTTCGCAGTTCTTC. Residues: CSVIAGFSQFF.

The chain is built from TRBV21-1 and TRBJ1-1. TRBV21-1 is an annotated pseudogene. The CDR3 is made up of 11 amino acids. The CDR3, as DNA: TGTGCCAGCAGCAATAACGGACGGGCTTTCTTT. It translates to CASSNNGRAFF.

V and J are TRBV12-3 or TRBV12-4 and TRBJ2-1; TRBD1 or TRBD2 may be the D gene (5 bases each). Trimming stripped 7 bases from V and 1 base from J, with 20 bases between. The CDR3 loop spans 17 amino acids. The CDR3 reads CASMGVLSAGSYNEQFF. The DNA for the CDR3 is TGTGCCAGCATGGGGGTTCTATCGGCAGGATCCTACAATGAGCAGTTCTTC.

CDR3 loop: CASSSQTSGSSGELFF. Written as DNA, the CDR3 is TGTGCCAGCAGTTCCCAGACTAGCGGGAGTTCCGGGGAGCTGTTTTTT. This chain connects TRBV6-5 to TRBJ2-2, with 12 nucleotides matching TRBD2. The CDR3 has 16 residues. The V segment lost 4 bases and the J segment 6 bases; nucleotides outside the gene matches: 6. Germline V CDR1 and CDR2: MNHEY, SVGAGI.

J is TRBJ2-3 and V is TRBV15, with a tentative D call TRBD2 (6 bases). This CDR3 contains 16 residues. CDR1 LNHNV and CDR2 YYDKDF come from the germline V gene (reference sequence). V lost 1 base, J lost 10 bases, and 21 bases lay in between. The CDR3: CATSRAGLTPTFSQYF. In DNA, the CDR3 is TGTGCCACCAGCAGAGCGGGACTTACCCCTACCTTCTCGCAGTATTTT.

This sequence joins TRBV10-3 and TRBJ1-2; D may be TRBD1 (6 bases). This CDR3 has 17 amino acids. V lost 3 bases, J lost 3 bases, and 20 bases lay in between. Germline-derived CDR1 and CDR2 are ENHRY and SYGVKD. CDR3 residues: CAISDNLDSGTDYGYTF. DNA of the CDR3: TGTGCCATCAGTGATAATCTGGACAGCGGGACCGACTATGGCTACACCTTC.

For the CDR3, the DNA is TGTGCCAGCAGTTCCCTCCAGGTTCCTGTCGGCTACACCTTC. Protein: CASSSLQVPVGYTF. The chain has TRBV6-5 and TRBJ1-2; D unclear. The CDR3 totals 14 residues. Germline values: CDR1 MNHEY, CDR2 SVGAGI. V lost 4 bases and J lost 8, with 17 bases in between.

This clonotype was picked up a small number of times. The chain employs TRBV12-3 or TRBV12-4 and TRBJ2-1, with D perhaps assigned TRBD1 or TRBD2 (5 bases each). The V and J ends lost 6 bases and 9 bases respectively, with 18 bases between them. The CDR3 is 14 amino acids. The CDR3 loop reads CASRAAGAPPEQFF. DNA for the CDR3: TGTGCCAGCAGAGCGGCCGGGGCTCCACCTGAGCAGTTCTTC.

This clonotype was observed a handful of times. The chain has TRBV28 and TRBJ2-3, with D maybe TRBD1 (5 bases). The V gene's germline CDR1 is MDHEN and CDR2 SYDVKM. This CDR3 spans 16 amino acids. Trimming cost V 11 bases and J 0 bases, with 21 bases left between them. The CDR3 DNA reads as TGTGCCGCCGGTTCCCGCAGTGGGGCTAGCACAGATACGCAGTATTTT. Its protein is CAAGSRSGASTDTQYF. The complete variable domain, with remaining parts taken from reference TRBV28 and TRBJ2-3, reads DVKVTQSSRYLVKRTGEKVFLECVQDMDHENMFWYRQDPGLGLRLIYFSYDVKMKEKGDIPEGYSVSREKKERFSLILESASTNQTSMYLCAAGSRSGASTDTQYFGPGTRLTVL.

The chain is built from TRBV10-3 and TRBJ2-3; D unclear. The CDR3 runs to 12 residues. The V end lost 6 bases, the J end lost 2 bases, and 6 bases lay between the germline ends. Germline values: CDR1 ENHRY, CDR2 SYGVKD. The CDR3 region has the DNA TGTGCCATCAGCTCAACCACAGATACGCAGTATTTT. This codes for CAISSTTDTQYF.

This clonotype was seen more than once but under ten times. The chain uses TRBV5-1 and TRBJ2-7, with 10 nucleotides matching TRBD2. With 2 bases clipped from V and 1 base from J, the junction kept 3 bases outside the gene matches. The length of the CDR3 is 15 residues. Germline loops: CDR1 SGHRS, CDR2 YFSETQ. CDR3 sequence reads: CASSFGLAESYEQYF. CDR3 in DNA: TGCGCCAGCAGCTTTGGACTAGCGGAATCCTACGAGCAGTACTTC.

V is TRBV5-1 and J is TRBJ2-1, with D tentatively TRBD2 (6 bases). This CDR3 region has 15 residues. V dropped 1 base and J dropped 5 bases, with 13 bases sitting between them. CDR1 is SGHRS and CDR2 is YFSETQ in the germline V gene. CDR3 sequence (DNA): TGCGCCAGCAGCTTGCAGCGGGCTGAGGACAATGAGCAGTTCTTC. This gives the protein CASSLQRAEDNEQFF.

The rearrangement uses TRBV9 and TRBJ2-3; 8 bases align to TRBD2. This CDR3 has 15 residues. Germline V CDR1 and CDR2: SGDLS, YYNGEE. V lost 4 bases and J lost 6; bases outside the gene matches: 10. CDR3 nucleotide sequence: TGTGCCAGCAGCCGTCGGGGGGGGAGCGGTGATACGCAGTATTTT. Translation gives CASSRRGGSGDTQYF.

CDR3 region: CASSFVTGGETQYF. In DNA form, the CDR3 reads TGCGCCAGCAGCTTCGTTACAGGGGGCGAGACCCAGTACTTC. The chain carries TRBV5-1 and TRBJ2-5; the match to TRBD1 covers 9 bases. The CDR3 totals 14 residues. V was clipped by 2 bases and J by 5 bases; unmatched bases: 4. CDR1 and CDR2 from the germline V gene are SGHRS and YFSETQ.

The chain is built from TRBV5-5 and TRBJ2-5, with D unclear. The V gene lost 4 bases and the J gene lost 1 base, with 14 bases spanning the gap. This CDR3 contains 15 residues. The germline V gene encodes CDR1 SGHKS and CDR2 YYEKEE (reference sequence). CDR3 nucleotides: TGTGCCAGCAGCCCCTCCCACGGAAGCCAAGAGACCCAGTACTTC. It is translated as CASSPSHGSQETQYF.

This clonotype was seen only a few times. This rearrangement joins TRBV10-3 to TRBJ1-1; D may be TRBD1 (6 bases). The CDR3 contains 14 residues. Looked up from germline, CDR1 is ENHRY and CDR2 is SYGVKD. V lost 7 bases and J lost 0, with 12 bases in between. CDR3 DNA: TGTGCCATCACCTCAGGGGTGCTGAACACTGAAGCTTTCTTT. This sequence encodes CAITSGVLNTEAFF.

This clonotype appeared a few times. The gene calls are TRBV4-2 and TRBJ1-2, with D uncertain. From germline, CDR1 is LGHNA and CDR2 YNFKEQ. The CDR3 has 14 amino acids. The germline V and J ends were trimmed by 1 base and 7 bases, with 13 bases remaining between them. CDR3 amino acids: CASSQGSGMRGYTF. The CDR3 DNA follows: TGTGCCAGCAGCCAAGGCTCCGGAATGCGTGGCTACACCTTC.

This clonotype was observed a handful of times. This chain connects TRBV3-1 to TRBJ2-1, with 8 bases fitting TRBD2. Losses at the gene ends were 5 bases for V and 9 bases for J; bases not matched to a gene: 9. Germline loops: CDR1 LGHDT, CDR2 YNNKEL (reference sequence). This CDR3 is built from 14 residues. The CDR3 coding sequence is TGTGCCAGCAGCTTCGGACGGGAGGGCAGTGAGCAGTTCTTC. It translates to CASSFGREGSEQFF.

This clonotype was observed at least ten times. V usage is TRBV12-3 or TRBV12-4 and J usage is TRBJ2-1, with D uncertain. Trimming left V 6 bases short and J 15 bases short, with 24 bases between. The CDR3 runs to 14 residues. As DNA, the CDR3 is TGTGCCAGCAGCTTTACAATTTCAGCGATAGGTGCGTTCTTC. This translates into CASSFTISAIGAFF.

In the case of this clonotype: One junction end disagrees with the germline gene, perhaps due to a read error. The chain combines TRBV20-1 with TRBJ2-2; tentative D call: TRBD2 (6 bases). CDR1 is DFQATT, CDR2 SNEGSKA, per germline (reference sequence). The CDR3 spans 13 residues. Here the CDR3 reads CTAYWTTLGELFF. CDR3 nucleotide sequence: TGCACTGCTTACTGGACTACCCTGGGGGAGCTGTTTTTT.